The T cell receptor (beta chain) under discussion was sequenced for a study of T cell clusters in autoimmune cytopenias. As for the study in general: TRB sequencing had a median approximately 53,000 reads and about 2,400 distinct clonotypes per sample. Overall study findings and caveats: TRB repertoire shifts in secondary cytopenia and chronic lymphocytic leukemia mostly reflected lymphoma, not autoimmunity. Comparing secondary cytopenia with chronic lymphocytic leukemia showed no cluster-lack signature, apparently masked by lymphoma repertoire.

Looked up from germline, CDR1 is LNHDA and CDR2 is SQIVND (reference sequence). This CDR3 has 17 amino acids. TRB was amplified from roughly 250 ng of peripheral blood genomic DNA per sample. This clonotype registers medium-sized by frequency. What it binds is not known. One tube held mixed TRB-A and TRB-B primer pools for touch-down PCR. TCRdb reprocessed the multiplex PCR reads, keeping one entry per CDR3 protein, no DNA. This table holds some 12,000 distinct CDR3 sequences. This receptor was obtained from a human donor with an autoimmune cytopenia or autoimmune hepatitis (not recorded which). The rearrangement joins TRBV19 to TRBJ1-1; with no DNA, the TCRdb D assignment of TRBD1 cannot be verified. The sequenced sample consisted of peripheral blood. This CDR3 is CASSMTLQGTMNTEAFF.